These T cell receptor beta chains were read from a single sample in a study of pediatric ulcerative colitis. Method: immunoSEQ multiplex PCR; TCRdb's copy keeps in-frame clones and lacks some. The sample lists tens of thousands of clones; 78% were seen once. Sequencing used gut tissue. The receptors were sampled from a girl aged 10 to 17 with moderate ulcerative colitis. Each CDR3 is given with its conserved first and last residue. Each record gives: clone size, J gene, D gene, V gene, CDR3 DNA, CDR3 protein. D genes are given only for firm matches. Some rows have no size entry. The others give once, few or many, or a class for an expanded clone.

>NA|TRBJ1-1|NA|TRBV7-6
TGTGCCAGCAGCCCCGGACAGAACACTGAAGCTTTCTTT
CASSPGQNTEAFF
>NA|TRBJ1-2|TRBD1|TRBV4-1
TGCGCCAGCAGCCAAGATCCATTCCGGGACAGGGACTATGGCTACACCTTC
CASSQDPFRDRDYGYTF
>NA|TRBJ2-3|NA|TRBV25-1
TGTGCCAGCAGTGGCCCTCTCTTGGAGGGGGCATGGACAGATACGCAGTATTTT
CASSGPLLEGAWTDTQYF
>once|TRBJ1-2|TRBD1|TRBV29-1
TGCAGCGTATTAGACAGGGGCGGCTACACCTTC
CSVLDRGGYTF
>NA|TRBJ2-7|TRBD2|TRBV5-5
TGTGCCAGCAGCTTGGTGACTAGCGGGACTTCCTACGAGCAGTACTTC
CASSLVTSGTSYEQYF
>NA|TRBJ2-7|NA|TRBV10-3
TGTGCCATCAGTGAGCTATGGTCGAGCTCCTACGAGCAGTACTTC
CAISELWSSSYEQYF
>few|TRBJ1-2|TRBD1|TRBV18
TGTGCCAGCTCGCCAGGGGGCTTGGACTATGGCTACACCTTC
CASSPGGLDYGYTF
>once|TRBJ2-2|NA|TRBV7-6
TGTGCCAGCAGCCTCGACACCACCGGGGAGCTGTTTTTT
CASSLDTTGELFF
>NA|TRBJ2-7|NA|TRBV7-2
TGTGCCAGCAGCTTAGATGGTTCAGGGTTCTACGAGCAGTACTTC
CASSLDGSGFYEQYF
>NA|TRBJ2-7|NA|TRBV27
TGTGCCAGTGTTCCTCCTGGGGCCCATCTAAATACCCCCCAGCAGTACTTC
CASVPPGAHLNTPQQYF
>NA|TRBJ1-6|NA|TRBV9
TGTGCCAGCAGCGTAGGGGGTTATAATTCACCCCTCCACTTT
CASSVGGYNSPLHF
>NA|TRBJ2-1|NA|TRBV5-5
TGTGCCAGCAGCTTGTTGGGGCAGTCCCCGTTCTTC
CASSLLGQSPFF
>NA|TRBJ1-6|NA|TRBV23-1
TGCGCCAGCATACCGAGGAAGGGGAATAATTCACCCCTCCACTTT
CASIPRKGNNSPLHF
>few|TRBJ1-1|NA|TRBV30
TGTGCCTGGGACGTCGAGGGATTTGGAACTGAAGCTTTCTTT
CAWDVEGFGTEAFF
>NA|TRBJ1-3|NA|TRBV4-2
TGTGCCAGCAGCCAAGATGAAGGCGCCAGGGCCAGAAACACCATATATTTT
CASSQDEGARARNTIYF
>NA|TRBJ2-7|NA|TRBV21-1
TGTGCCAGCAGCAAATTGGGAATTGGGGAGCAGTACTTC
CASSKLGIGEQYF
>NA|TRBJ1-4|NA|TRBV7-8
TGTGCCAGCAGCTTATGGATTCCGGACGGTGAAAAACTGTTTTTT
CASSLWIPDGEKLFF
>few|TRBJ1-2|NA|TRBV10-3
TGTGCCATCAGTGTGTCGGCAGGGTCGCCCCTTTCCTATGGCTACACCTTC
CAISVSAGSPLSYGYTF
>few|TRBJ1-1|NA|TRBV30
TGTGCCCACCAGGTTGAGAGTAACACTGAAGCTTTCTTT
CAHQVESNTEAFF
>NA|TRBJ2-7|NA|TRBV11-1
TGTGCCAGCAGCTTCTCAACCGGGACGGACTCCTACGAGCAGTACTTC
CASSFSTGTDSYEQYF
>NA|TRBJ2-3|TRBD2|TRBV11-2
TGTGCCAGCAGCTTAGGTATGACGACTAGCCTCACAGATACGCAGTATTTT
CASSLGMTTSLTDTQYF
>NA|TRBJ1-2|NA|TRBV5-1
TGCGCCAGCAGTCCGACAGTAGGTTCTGGCTACACCTTC
CASSPTVGSGYTF
>NA|TRBJ2-3|NA|TRBV29-1
TGCAGCGTACGGACAGTGTTCACAGATACGCAGTATTTT
CSVRTVFTDTQYF
>NA|TRBJ1-2|NA|TRBV6-1
TGTGCCAGCACCCTGGGACGGGATTTCTATGGCTACACCTTC
CASTLGRDFYGYTF
>once|TRBJ1-3|NA|TRBV9
TGTGCCAGCAGCGTAGACCTATCCTCTGGAAACACCATATATTTT
CASSVDLSSGNTIYF
>NA|TRBJ2-7|NA|TRBV7-9
TGTGCCAGCAGCCCCTCTAGGGGTTACGAGCAGTACTTC
CASSPSRGYEQYF
>NA|TRBJ1-2|NA|TRBV6-1
TGTGCCAGCAGTGAAAGTCGTCGGGGAGGGGGCTACACCTTC
CASSESRRGGGYTF
>NA|TRBJ2-4|NA|TRBV4-1
TGCGCCAGCAGGCGCCAAATAACCGCAAACATTCAGTACTTC
CASRRQITANIQYF
>NA|TRBJ1-6|TRBD1|TRBV2
TGTGCCAGCAGTGAAGAGGGAGACAGGGGGAATTCACCCCTCCACTTT
CASSEEGDRGNSPLHF
>NA|TRBJ1-1|NA|TRBV14
TGTGCCAGCAGCCAATTTCTAGACACCTTGAACACTGAAGCTTTCTTT
CASSQFLDTLNTEAFF
>NA|TRBJ2-7|NA|TRBV6-5
TGTGCCATCAGTGTCCGAGCCGCGGCCTACGAGCAGTACTTC
CAISVRAAAYEQYF
>NA|TRBJ2-7|TRBD1|TRBV7-9
TGTGCCAGCAGCCCAACGTACTTCGGGACAGAGTACGAGCAGTACTTC
CASSPTYFGTEYEQYF
>once|TRBJ2-7|NA|TRBV2
TGTGCCAGCTTAGGCCAAATCTACGAGCAGTACTTC
CASLGQIYEQYF
>NA|TRBJ1-1|NA|TRBV7-7
TGTGCTAGCAGCTTGACCCGGAGCACTGAAGCTTTCTTT
CASSLTRSTEAFF
>NA|TRBJ2-7|TRBD1|TRBV7-9
TGTGCCAGCAGCTTGTACCGGGACAGGGTGGACGAGCAGTACTTC
CASSLYRDRVDEQYF
>few|TRBJ1-3|NA|TRBV6-5
TGTGCCAGCAGTACCTCGGTTAGCTCTGGAAACACCATATATTTT
CASSTSVSSGNTIYF
>few|TRBJ2-5|TRBD1|TRBV6-1
TGTGCCAGCAGTGAAGAGCTCAGGGGGCTTGAGACCCAGTACTTC
CASSEELRGLETQYF
>NA|TRBJ2-2|TRBD2|TRBV9
TGTGCCAGCAGCGCACTTAGCGGGGGGTACACCGGGGAGCTGTTTTTT
CASSALSGGYTGELFF
>few|TRBJ2-5|TRBD1|TRBV7-8
TGTGCCAGCAGCTTAGACAATTTGTCCGGGACAGGGGGCGTCGAGACCCAGTACTTC
CASSLDNLSGTGGVETQYF
>NA|TRBJ1-4|TRBD1|TRBV5-6
TGTGCCAGCAGCTTAAAGACAGGGGGCGGGGAAAAACTGTTTTTT
CASSLKTGGGEKLFF
>NA|TRBJ1-2|NA|TRBV29-1
TGCAGCGTTGAAAGGGGGTATGGCTACACCTTC
CSVERGYGYTF
>NA|TRBJ2-7|NA|TRBV6-5
TGTGCCAGCGGCAGACAGACCAGGTACTACGAGCAGTACTTC
CASGRQTRYYEQYF
>NA|TRBJ1-2|TRBD1|TRBV29-1
TGCAGCGTTGAGGACAGGGGGAGGTTTGGGAATGGCTACACCTTC
CSVEDRGRFGNGYTF
>NA|TRBJ1-5|NA|TRBV21-1
TGTGCCAGCAGCAAATCAGGGTTCTGGCAGCCCCAGCATTTT
CASSKSGFWQPQHF
>medium-sized|TRBJ1-5|NA|TRBV27
TGTGCCAGCTGCTCCCGGACAGCCGGACACAATCAGCCCCAGCATTTT
CASCSRTAGHNQPQHF
>NA|TRBJ2-2|NA|TRBV5-1
TGCGCCAGCAGCTTGGACAGACCGAACACCGGGGAGCTGTTTTTT
CASSLDRPNTGELFF
>NA|TRBJ2-3|NA|TRBV6-5
TGTGCCAGCAGTTACTCGTGGACGACTAGCACAGATACGCAGTATTTT
CASSYSWTTSTDTQYF
>NA|TRBJ1-2|TRBD1|TRBV15
TGTGCCACCAGCAGAGATGGTATCGGACAGGGGGCCTATGGCTACACCTTC
CATSRDGIGQGAYGYTF
>few|TRBJ2-7|NA|TRBV7-2
TGTGCCAGCAGCTTAGCGCTGAGGGTTATCTACGAGCAGTACTTC
CASSLALRVIYEQYF
>NA|TRBJ2-1|TRBD2|TRBV5-6
TGTGCCAGCAGCTTGCTTGCGGGGGGCTTTATGTCCTACAATGAGCAGTTCTTC
CASSLLAGGFMSYNEQFF
>NA|TRBJ1-4|NA|TRBV11-2
TGTGCCAGCTCCCGGGGGGGCCTTAATGAAAAACTGTTTTTT
CASSRGGLNEKLFF
>NA|TRBJ2-1|NA|TRBV1
TGCACCAGCAGCCAAGAGTGGACCGGGCCCTACAATGAGCAGTTCTTC
CTSSQEWTGPYNEQFF
>NA|TRBJ2-1|NA|TRBV11-2
TGTGCCAGCAGCTTAGATATATCCGGAGCCAATGAGCAGTTCTTC
CASSLDISGANEQFF
>NA|TRBJ2-1|TRBD1|TRBV7-2
TGTGCCAGCAGCTTAAGAGAGTCGGGACAGGGAAACAATGAGCAGTTCTTC
CASSLRESGQGNNEQFF
>few|TRBJ2-7|NA|TRBV4-1
TGCGCCAGCAGCCACAGAGAGTCTGAGCAGTACTTC
CASSHRESEQYF
>NA|TRBJ2-1|TRBD2|TRBV27
TGTGCCAGCTCTCGGACTAGCGGGAGGGCCAGGAGCAAGAATGAGCAGTTCTTC
CASSRTSGRARSKNEQFF
>few|TRBJ2-1|TRBD1|TRBV10-3
TGTGCCATCAGTGAGACCCCGGGACAGGGGTTGGATGAGCAGTTCTTC
CAISETPGQGLDEQFF
>few|TRBJ2-7|NA|TRBV4-1
TGCGCCAGCAGCCAAGAACGGGGGCCTCTTTACGAGCAGTACTTC
CASSQERGPLYEQYF
>NA|TRBJ2-3|TRBD2|TRBV18
TGTGCCAGCTCATCGACTAGCGCGGCGCGCCCCGGCACAGATACGCAGTATTTT
CASSSTSAARPGTDTQYF